These 25 T cell receptor beta chains were all obtained from the same sample, sequenced in a study of tumor-infiltrating lymphocytes in primary liver carcinoma. A constant-region primer primed TCR beta cDNA synthesis from about 0.55 ug of total RNA. Library construction for TCR beta comprised three nested multiplex PCR rounds performed with slightly modified ARM-PCR. Running around 9 cycles apiece, the first two PCR rounds relied on TRBV1-TRBV30 forward primers together with a C-beta reverse primer. TCRdb ran MiXCR on the multiplex PCR reads and lists one entry per CDR3 protein. The sample has around 330,000 distinct CDR3 sequences; about 60% are singletons. Both blood RNA, taken from unsorted whole blood, and germline DNA were extracted. The source material was peripheral blood. All receptors come from a man in his forties with primary liver carcinoma and hepatitis B virus infection.

A word on this clonotype: A much larger clone differs by one base, so this may be a read error. The chain couples TRBV4-2 to TRBJ2-7; D may match TRBD1 or TRBD2 (5 bases each). Germline CDR1 LGHNA, CDR2 YNFKEQ. The CDR3 is 13 residues long. The CDR3 is CASTQQQRGEQYF. DNA for the CDR3: TGTGCCAGCACCCAACAACAGAGGGGCGAGCAGTACTTC.

Comment on this clonotype: This may come from a read error, since a much larger clone is one base off. The rearrangement uses TRBV12-5 and TRBJ1-1; D unresolved. V lost 2 bases and J lost 4, with 8 bases in between. Germline V lookup: CDR1 LGHNT, CDR2 FRNRAP. The CDR3 has 13 residues. CDR3 region: CASGLTLSTEAFF. The CDR3 DNA reads TGTGCTAGTGGTTTGACATTGAGCACTGAAGCTTTCTTT. The full variable domain, with the rest looked up from reference TRBV12-5 and TRBJ1-1, is DARVTQTPRHKVTEMGQEVTMRCQPILGHNTVFWYRQTMMQGLELLAYFRNRAPLDDSGMPKDRFSAEMPDATLATLKIQPSEPRDSAVYFCASGLTLSTEAFFGQGTRLTVV.

This clonotype appeared once. A much larger clone sits a single nucleotide away, making a read error possible. V usage is TRBV6-2 or TRBV6-3 and J usage is TRBJ1-1; TRBD1 is a possible D gene (6 bases). This CDR3 has 14 amino acids. The germline gives CDR1 MNHEY, CDR2 SVGEGT. CDR3 DNA sequence: TGTACCAGCACCCAAATAGGGGGTAGCACTGAAGCTTTCTTT. Translation gives CTSTQIGGSTEAFF.

The chain employs TRBV4-3 and TRBJ2-3; D is possibly TRBD1 (5 bases). CDR1 and CDR2 from the germline V gene are LGHNA and YSLEER. Trimming removed 4 bases from V and 3 bases from J, with 14 bases in between. The CDR3 sequence is 15 residues long. CDR3 nucleotide sequence: TGCGCCAGCAGCCGAGGATCAGGGCCTACAGATACGCAGTATTTT. Protein sequence: CASSRGSGPTDTQYF.

At least ten counts were recorded for this clonotype. The chain uses TRBV6-5 and TRBJ2-3; unclear D gene. In germline, CDR1 is MNHEY, CDR2 SVGAGI. The CDR3 is 11 residues long. With 2 bases removed from V and 9 bases from J, the gap between germline ends came to 6 bases. DNA for the CDR3: TGTGCCAGCAGTTACGGGCAAACGCAGTATTTT. As protein: CASSYGQTQYF.

A note on this clonotype: Germline and junction disagree at one end, which may indicate a read error. The chain is built from TRBV11-2 and TRBJ2-2; D is perhaps TRBD2 (7 bases). Germline V gene sequence: CDR1 SGHAT, CDR2 FQNNGV. The CDR3 covers 16 residues. Written as DNA, the CDR3 is TGTGCCAACAGCTTAGGGAGGGGGTCGGACACCGGGGAGCTGTTTTTT. Protein sequence: CANSLGRGSDTGELFF. The entire variable domain, with the rest obtained from reference TRBV11-2 and TRBJ2-2, is as follows: EAGVAQSPRYKIIEKRQSVAFWCNPISGHATLYWYQQILGQGPKLLIQFQNNGVVDDSQLPKDRFSAERLKGVDSTLKIQPAKLEDSAVYLCANSLGRGSDTGELFFGEGSRLTVL.

The sample holds one count of this clonotype. V is TRBV5-8 and J is TRBJ2-1, with D uncertain. Trimming took 6 bases from V and 7 from J, leaving 11 bases between them. Germline lookup yields CDR1 SGHTS and CDR2 YDEGEE. The length of the CDR3 is 12 residues. The CDR3 DNA is TGTGCCAGCAACTGGTTCAGTAATGAGCAGTTCTTC. Translated: CASNWFSNEQFF.

Notes on this clonotype: A much larger clone lies a single base off, so this may be a read error. This chain uses TRBV5-1 with TRBJ2-3; the match to TRBD1 covers 7 bases. This CDR3 spans 14 amino acids. The germline gives CDR1 SGHRS, CDR2 YFSETQ. The CDR3 protein is CASSSGQDADRQYF. The CDR3 DNA reads as TGCGCCAGCAGCAGTGGACAGGACGCAGATAGGCAGTATTTT.

The genes are TRBV7-9 and TRBJ2-1; D remains ambiguous. The length of the CDR3 is 12 residues. V lost 1 base to trimming and J lost 9 bases, with 7 bases between them. Germline lookup yields CDR1 SEHNR and CDR2 FQNEAQ (reference sequence). The CDR3 loop is CASSLEGGEQFF. CDR3 bases: TGTGCCAGCAGCTTAGAGGGCGGTGAGCAGTTCTTC.

Details on this clonotype: A much larger clone is a single base away; this may be a read error. Given the absence of the conserved phenylalanine or tryptophan at the CDR3 end, a read error is likely. V usage is TRBV5-6 and J usage is TRBJ2-5; no reliable D call. CDR1 is SGHDT and CDR2 is YYEEEE in the germline V gene. Between the trimmed V and J ends, which lost 1 base and 5 bases, there was a span of 9 bases. The CDR3 has 13 residues. The CDR3 DNA reads TGTGCCAGCAGCTTGTACGCTACGGAGACCCAGTACTTA. Protein: CASSLYATETQYL.

Concerning this clonotype: A read error may be the cause here, since a much bigger clone is one base away. The chain joins TRBV12-3 or TRBV12-4 to TRBJ1-2, with 7 positions matching TRBD1. The CDR3 covers 12 residues. The CDR3 region has the DNA TGTGCCATCAGTCACAGGGGCGGTGGCTACACCTTC. Protein product: CAISHRGGGYTF.

Note on this clonotype: The junction departs from the called germline gene at one end, perhaps through a read error. The chain is built from TRBV5-8 and TRBJ1-2; D is unresolved. CDR3 size: 15 residues. Germline V gives CDR1 SGHTS, CDR2 YDEGEE. CDR3 protein: CASCLVPVGNYGYTF. CDR3 DNA: TGTGCCAGCTGCTTGGTTCCGGTGGGGAACTATGGCTACACCTTC. Looking up the rest from reference TRBV5-8 and TRBJ1-2 gives the full variable domain: EAGVTQSPTHLIKTRGQQATLRCSPISGHTSVYWYQQALGLGLQFLLWYDEGEERNRGNFPPRFSGRQFPNYSSELNVNALELEDSALYLCASCLVPVGNYGYTFGSGTRLTVV.

The rearrangement links TRBV30 to TRBJ1-1; 10 bases line up with TRBD1. In germline, CDR1 is GTSNPN, CDR2 SVGIG (reference sequence). This CDR3 is built from 17 residues. Unmatched junction bases numbered 15, after V lost 4 bases and J lost 4 bases. CDR3 loop: CAWTPRDRGILGTEAFF. CDR3 sequence (DNA): TGTGCCTGGACGCCTCGGGACAGGGGAATCCTGGGCACTGAAGCTTTCTTT.

Notes on this clonotype: This may arise from a read error, as a much more abundant clone is one base away. This chain links TRBV6-5 with TRBJ2-3; possible D gene TRBD2, 5 bases. The length of the CDR3 is 13 residues. CDR1 and CDR2 from the germline V gene are MNHEY and SVGAGI. Written as DNA, the CDR3 is TGTGTCAGCAGTCAGAGGGTCGGGGATACGCAGTATTTT. Its translation: CVSSQRVGDTQYF.

With regard to this clonotype: A read error may explain this, as a much larger clone is one base away. The V call is TRBV12-3 or TRBV12-4, the J call TRBJ2-2; 7 bases match TRBD2. J gave up 4 bases and V 7 bases, and 9 bases lay outside the gene matches. This CDR3 comprises 15 residues. The CDR3 region is CASNRLTGGTGELFF. CDR3 nucleotides: TGTGCCAGCAACAGACTAACGGGAGGCACCGGGGAGCTGTTTTTT.

Worth noting for this clonotype: This sequence may be a read error, since a much larger clone differs from it by one base. This chain joins TRBV6-2 or TRBV6-3 and TRBJ2-1; 10 bases are shared with TRBD2. Looked up from germline, CDR1 is MNHEY and CDR2 is SVGEGT. J gave up 4 bases and V 4 bases, and 10 bases lay outside the gene matches. The CDR3 sequence is 17 residues long. CDR3 in amino acids: CASSSHNSGRIYNEQFF. CDR3 bases: TGTGCCAGCAGTTCCCACAATAGCGGGAGGATTTACAATGAGCAGTTCTTC.

J is TRBJ2-1 and V is TRBV6-1, with D perhaps matching TRBD2 (6 bases). CDR1 and CDR2 from the germline V gene are MNHNS and SASEGT. The V and J ends lost 10 bases and 3 bases respectively, with 22 bases between them. The CDR3 covers 16 residues. CDR3 sequence (DNA): TGTGCCAACACCCCTTATCTTAGCGGATGCTACAATGAGCAGTTCTTC. Translated: CANTPYLSGCYNEQFF.

As regards this clonotype: One end of the junction is discordant with germline, which a read error may explain. The chain employs TRBV11-1 and TRBJ2-1, with TRBD2 as a possible D gene (6 bases). Germline CDR1 SGHAT, CDR2 FQDESV (reference sequence). This CDR3 has 15 residues. In nucleotides, the CDR3 is TGTGCCAGCAGCTTAGAGGAAACGTGGGGGACTGAGCAGCTCTTC. Encoded protein: CASSLEETWGTEQLF.

As for this clonotype: A read error may explain this, as a much larger clone is one base away. This chain uses TRBV6-1 with TRBJ1-6; 7 bases fit TRBD1. Germline-derived CDR1 and CDR2 are MNHNS and SASEGT. The CDR3 is 14 residues long. DNA for the CDR3: TGTGCCAGCAGTGGACAGGGTTATAGTTCACCCCTCCACTTT. Its protein is CASSGQGYSSPLHF.

The chain is built from TRBV30 and TRBJ2-7, with D possibly TRBD1 on 5 matching bases. This CDR3 region has 17 residues. Germline V gene sequence: CDR1 GTSNPN, CDR2 SVGIG (reference sequence). V shed 2 bases and J shed 3 bases, with 23 bases lying between them. The DNA for the CDR3 is TGTGCCTGGAGTAGGGGCGCGATGGTCCAAGCCCTCTACGAGCAGTACTTC. Translated, it gives CAWSRGAMVQALYEQYF.

This clonotype has a single count. One end of the junction does not line up with germline, which may come from a read error. The J gene is TRBJ2-3, the V gene TRBV4-3, with D tentatively TRBD1 or TRBD2 (6 bases each). The CDR3 totals 17 residues. In germline, CDR1 is LGHNA, CDR2 YSLEER. CDR3 bases: TGCGCCAGCAGCCAAGAAGGGGGGCGGGACAACACAGATACACAGTATTTT. Translation: CASSQEGGRDNTDTQYF.

In regard to this clonotype: Possible read error: a much larger clone is one base away. The missing conserved phenylalanine or tryptophan at the end of this CDR3 makes a read error likely. V and J are TRBV4-2 and TRBJ2-4; tentative D call: TRBD1 (6 bases). The CDR3 extends over 14 amino acids. V was cut by 0 bases and J by 12 bases, with 15 bases left in between. From germline, CDR1 is LGHNA and CDR2 YNFKEQ. The CDR3 region has the DNA TGTGCCAGCAGCCAAGATGACAGGTTATCTAGTCAGTACTAC. Translated, it gives CASSQDDRLSSQYY.

As to this clonotype: The junction departs from the called germline gene at one end, perhaps through a read error. In DNA form, the CDR3 reads TGTACCAGCAGTCAATCCAGGGGTACGACCTGGGAGCTGTTTTTT. Its translation: CTSSQSRGTTWELFF. The J gene is TRBJ2-2, the V gene TRBV4-2, with D possibly matching TRBD1 (6 bases). Germline V gene lookup returns CDR1 LGHNA and CDR2 YNFKEQ. CDR3 size: 15 residues.

With respect to this clonotype: One end of the junction is discordant with germline, which a read error may explain. The chain couples TRBV11-1 to TRBJ2-7; D possibly corresponds to TRBD1 (6 bases). Germline V gives CDR1 SGHAT, CDR2 FQDESV (reference sequence). CDR3 length: 16 amino acids. Here the CDR3 DNA reads TGTGCCAGCAGCTCTCGGTTGGGGACATTCTCCTACGAGGAGTACTTC. Protein: CASSSRLGTFSYEEYF.

A word on this clonotype: An end of the junction does not agree with germline; a read error may underlie this. The V and J genes are TRBV11-2 and TRBJ2-6, with 8 bases matching TRBD2. This CDR3 is 17 amino acids long. Germline-derived CDR1 and CDR2 are SGHAT and FQNNGV. The CDR3 sequence is CASTSLAVLSRAYVLTF. DNA for the CDR3: TGTGCCAGCACCTCACTAGCGGTTCTCTCTAGGGCCTACGTCCTGACTTTC. Drawing the rest from reference TRBV11-2 and TRBJ2-6, the complete variable domain is EAGVAQSPRYKIIEKRQSVAFWCNPISGHATLYWYQQILGQGPKLLIQFQNNGVVDDSQLPKDRFSAERLKGVDSTLKIQPAKLEDSAVYLCASTSLAVLSRAYVLTFGAGSRLTVL.